These T cell receptor beta chains were read from a single sample in a study of beta chain features in type 1 diabetes. Method: immunoSEQ multiplex PCR; TCRdb's copy keeps in-frame clones and lacks some. In the table there are about 400,000 clones, over 10% of which are singletons. The sample was naive CD4+ T cells from blood. The receptors originated from a man aged 18-30 years in good health. CDR3s include the opening cysteine and the closing phenylalanine or tryptophan. Fields, in order: D gene, clone size, J gene, V gene, CDR3 protein, CDR3 DNA. A D gene is named only where the DNA matches it firmly. Clone size is not always given. Where it is, it says once, few, many or a class for expanded clones.

TRBD1 | few | TRBJ2-2 | TRBV30 | CAWSVNRGTGELFF | TGTGCCTGGAGTGTGAACAGGGGGACCGGGGAGCTGTTTTTT
TRBD2 | NA | TRBJ2-1 | TRBV7-9 | CASSGGGLAGDNEQFF | TGTGCCAGCAGCGGCGGGGGACTAGCGGGGGACAATGAGCAGTTCTTC
NA | NA | TRBJ2-7 | TRBV2 | CASSYPSWGPAYEQYF | TGTGCCAGCAGTTACCCTAGTTGGGGGCCTGCCTACGAGCAGTACTTC
TRBD1 | NA | TRBJ1-3 | TRBV7-3 | CASSLGQGAGNTIYF | TGTGCCAGCAGCTTGGGACAGGGAGCTGGAAACACCATATATTTT
NA | NA | TRBJ1-5 | TRBV30 | CAWSFGGNQPQHF | TGTGCCTGGAGTTTCGGGGGGAATCAGCCCCAGCATTTT
TRBD1 | few | TRBJ2-7 | TRBV28 | CASRPTGASYEQYF | TGTGCCAGCAGACCTACAGGGGCCTCCTACGAGCAGTACTTC
NA | NA | TRBJ2-1 | TRBV7-3 | CASSLNAGAYNEQFF | TGTGCCAGCAGCTTAAATGCGGGGGCATACAATGAGCAGTTCTTC
TRBD1 | few | TRBJ2-1 | TRBV5-4 | CASRRDRGEYNEQFF | TGTGCCAGCAGGAGGGACAGGGGGGAATACAATGAGCAGTTCTTC
NA | NA | TRBJ2-7 | TRBV7-2 | CASSRDLNTYEQYF | TGTGCCAGCAGCAGGGACTTGAACACCTACGAGCAGTACTTC
TRBD2 | once | TRBJ2-7 | TRBV5-6 | CASSSEAQGGYEQYF | TGTGCCAGCAGCTCGGAGGCCCAGGGAGGGTACGAGCAGTACTTC
NA | few | TRBJ2-2 | TRBV5-1 | CASSLARGGTGELFF | TGCGCCAGCAGCTTGGCGCGCGGAGGCACCGGGGAGCTGTTTTTT
NA | few | TRBJ2-5 | TRBV12-5 | CASGLGQVYQETQYF | TGTGCTAGTGGTTTGGGACAAGTGTACCAAGAGACCCAGTACTTC
NA | NA | TRBJ1-2 | TRBV28 | CASSLWSGSFYGYTF | TGTGCCAGCAGTTTATGGTCGGGGTCCTTCTATGGCTACACCTTC
NA | many | TRBJ2-3 | TRBV29-1 | CSVSGSSDTQYF | TGCAGCGTCTCCGGGAGCTCAGATACGCAGTATTTT
TRBD1 | NA | TRBJ2-1 | TRBV15 | CATSRRGTDSYNEQFF | TGTGCCACCAGCAGACGAGGGACAGACTCCTACAATGAGCAGTTCTTC
NA | NA | TRBJ2-5 | TRBV19 | CASSTGETQYF | TGTGCCAGTAGTACGGGAGAGACCCAGTACTTC
TRBD1 | few | TRBJ1-4 | TRBV6-6 | CASTGTGEKLFF | TGTGCCAGCACAGGGACAGGCGAAAAACTGTTTTTT
NA | NA | TRBJ2-1 | TRBV7-3 | CASSSTGGPYNEQFF | TGTGCCAGCAGCTCCACTGGAGGGCCCTACAATGAGCAGTTCTTC
TRBD1 | few | TRBJ2-7 | TRBV10-3 | CAISDQGARSYEQYF | TGTGCCATCAGTGATCAGGGGGCGCGGTCCTACGAGCAGTACTTC
NA | NA | TRBJ1-3 | TRBV15 | CATSRSGNSGNTIYF | TGTGCCACCAGCAGGTCAGGGAACTCTGGAAACACCATATATTTT
NA | NA | TRBJ1-1 | TRBV5-1 | CASSLGVTTNTEAFF | TGCGCCAGCAGCTTGGGGGTCACTACCAACACTGAAGCTTTCTTT
NA | NA | TRBJ1-1 | TRBV28 | CASTRAGRDTEAFF | TGTGCCAGCACGAGGGCAGGGAGGGACACTGAAGCTTTCTTT
NA | NA | TRBJ2-1 | TRBV5-1 | CASSFSRGTPEQFF | TGCGCCAGCAGCTTCTCGAGGGGGACACCTGAGCAGTTCTTC
TRBD2 | few | TRBJ2-2 | TRBV30 | CAWSALRTSGLTGELFF | TGTGCCTGGAGTGCTCTTCGGACTAGCGGGCTAACCGGGGAGCTGTTTTTT
TRBD1 | NA | TRBJ1-1 | TRBV18 | CASSRGQGDTEAFF | TGTGCCAGCTCACGGGGACAGGGAGACACTGAAGCTTTCTTT
NA | NA | TRBJ2-1 | TRBV7-2 | CASSLGGRYEQFF | TGTGCCAGCAGCTTAGGAGGGAGGTATGAGCAGTTCTTC
NA | few | TRBJ2-7 | TRBV27 | CASSLKGAVFYEQYF | TGTGCCAGCAGTTTGAAAGGGGCCGTTTTCTACGAGCAGTACTTC
NA | few | TRBJ2-2 | TRBV7-7 | CASRGTQINGELFF | TGTGCTAGCCGGGGGACCCAGATTAACGGGGAGCTGTTTTTT
NA | few | TRBJ1-4 | TRBV7-9 | CASSSREKLFF | TGTGCCAGCAGCTCCCGGGAAAAACTGTTTTTT
NA | NA | TRBJ1-2 | TRBV28 | CASGNGVQGGGYTF | TGTGCCAGCGGTAACGGGGTCCAGGGAGGAGGCTACACCTTC
NA | NA | TRBJ1-3 | TRBV18 | CASSPPGLDTIYF | TGTGCCAGCTCACCACCTGGACTGGACACCATATATTTT
NA | NA | TRBJ1-5 | TRBV2 | CASSEPGGAGNQPQHF | TGTGCCAGCAGTGAACCCGGCGGGGCCGGCAATCAGCCCCAGCATTTT
TRBD1 | NA | TRBJ1-3 | TRBV5-1 | CASSWDGQVYNTIYF | TGCGCCAGCAGCTGGGACGGACAGGTTTATAACACCATATATTTT
TRBD1 | NA | TRBJ1-1 | TRBV11-1 | CASSFGRGNWGGEAFF | TGTGCCAGCAGCTTCGGCAGGGGGAATTGGGGCGGTGAAGCTTTCTTT
NA | few | TRBJ1-3 | TRBV6-6 | CASSYTGSSGNTIYF | TGTGCCAGCAGTTATACAGGGAGCTCTGGAAACACCATATATTTT
NA | few | TRBJ2-3 | TRBV7-2 | CASSVRQGLTDTQYF | TGTGCCAGCAGCGTACGACAGGGACTCACAGATACGCAGTATTTT
NA | few | TRBJ1-3 | TRBV5-4 | CASSHDSRSSGNTIYF | TGTGCCAGCAGCCATGACAGCCGCTCCTCTGGAAACACCATATATTTT
NA | NA | TRBJ1-4 | TRBV4-3 | CASSRGPHRQEKLFF | TGCGCCAGCAGCCGAGGGCCTCATCGTCAGGAAAAACTGTTTTTT
TRBD2 | NA | TRBJ2-3 | TRBV19 | CASSMNSGAEDTQYF | TGTGCCAGTAGTATGAATAGCGGGGCGGAAGATACGCAGTATTTT
NA | few | TRBJ1-6 | TRBV7-3 | CASSLNGGRISPLHF | TGTGCCAGCAGCTTAAACGGGGGGCGTATTTCACCCCTCCACTTT